What follows are 23 T cell receptor beta chains derived from one specimen sequenced in a study of OX40 agonist ivuxolimab in advanced cancers. Profiled with immunoSEQ multiplex PCR; TCRdb holds only in-frame clones, not every one. The table records 50,000 to 55,000 clones, about 88% of them present only once. The source was CD4+ or CD8+ T cells sorted from blood, collected in a trial of the OX40 agonist ivuxolimab. The receptors were sampled from an adult with an advanced solid tumor such as melanoma, head and neck, liver or kidney cancer.

The rearrangement joins TRBV27 to TRBJ2-7; D is possibly TRBD1 (6 bases). The CDR3 sequence is 15 residues long. The V end lost 8 bases, the J end lost 0 bases, and 17 bases lay between the germline ends. The germline V gene encodes CDR1 MNHEY and CDR2 SMNVEV (reference sequence). The CDR3 sequence: CASRPRGHFSYEQYF. In DNA, the CDR3 is TGTGCCAGCCGACCTAGGGGACACTTCTCCTACGAGCAGTACTTC.

This clone appeared a few times. CDR3 amino acids: CATSRDRYEQYF. CDR3 bases: TGTGCCACCAGCAGAGATCGCTACGAGCAGTACTTC. The chain carries TRBV15 and TRBJ2-7; D gene uncertain. The V gene's germline CDR1 is LNHNV and CDR2 YYDKDF (reference sequence). The V end lost 0 bases, the J end lost 3 bases, and 3 bases lay between the germline ends. The CDR3 sequence is 12 residues long.

The chain carries TRBV7-9 and TRBJ2-7; 7 bases match TRBD1. Germline CDR1 is SEHNR and CDR2 is FQNEAQ (reference sequence). The CDR3 runs to 12 residues. The V gene end was trimmed by 3 bases and the J gene end by 4 bases; junction bases not matched to a gene: 0. CDR3 protein: CASSLTGYEQYF. In DNA form, the CDR3 reads TGTGCCAGCAGCTTGACAGGGTACGAGCAGTACTTC.

The rearrangement joins TRBV6-5 to TRBJ2-3; tentatively, D is TRBD2 (6 bases). Trimming left V 4 bases short and J 4 bases short, with 18 bases between. CDR1 MNHEY and CDR2 SVGAGI come from the germline V gene. The CDR3 has 16 amino acids. CDR3 loop: CASSSGASVFADTQYF. DNA for the CDR3: TGTGCCAGCAGTTCTGGGGCTAGCGTATTTGCAGATACGCAGTATTTT.

This chain joins TRBV7-8 and TRBJ2-1; D is ambiguous. This CDR3 comprises 16 residues. Germline V gene lookup returns CDR1 SGHVS and CDR2 FQNEAQ. V shed 1 base and J shed 3 bases, with 13 bases lying between them. The CDR3 spells CASSLERGALYNEQFF. Written as DNA, the CDR3 is TGTGCCAGCAGCTTAGAGAGAGGCGCGCTCTACAATGAGCAGTTCTTC.

The chain carries TRBV18 and TRBJ1-2; 8 positions agree with TRBD1. This CDR3 comprises 17 residues. V gave up 1 base and J gave up 6 bases; unmatched junction bases: 13. CDR1 is KGHSH and CDR2 is LQKENI in the germline V gene. CDR3 region: CASSPQNFQGARDGYTF. CDR3 coding DNA: TGTGCCAGCTCACCACAAAATTTTCAGGGGGCGCGGGATGGCTACACCTTC.

The CDR3 DNA follows: TGTGCCAGCAGTTTCTCATACGATGGCTACACCTTC. Its protein product is CASSFSYDGYTF. V usage is TRBV28 and J usage is TRBJ1-2; D remains ambiguous. V lost 3 bases to trimming and J lost 6 bases, with 8 bases between them. In germline, CDR1 is MDHEN, CDR2 SYDVKM. The CDR3 sequence is 12 residues long.

This clone was counted once. The chain employs TRBV19 and TRBJ2-1; 13 positions agree with TRBD2. CDR1 and CDR2 from the germline V gene are LNHDA and SQIVND (reference sequence). The CDR3 covers 15 residues. V was pared by 2 bases and J by 9 bases, with 4 bases of the junction left unmatched. The CDR3 coding sequence is TGTGCCAGTAGTATAAGGACTAGCGGGGGAAGTGAGCAGTTCTTC. Translation: CASSIRTSGGSEQFF.

V and J are TRBV5-1 and TRBJ2-1; D might be TRBD1 (5 bases). The ends were cut back, 0 bases at V and 8 bases at J, with 15 bases in the middle. The CDR3 totals 15 residues. Per the germline V gene, CDR1 is SGHRS and CDR2 is YFSETQ. The CDR3 DNA is TGCGCCAGCAGCTTGGAGGGCAGCAGGGCCGATGAGCAGTTCTTC. This translates into CASSLEGSRADEQFF. Full variable domain (outside the CDR3, taken from reference TRBV5-1 and TRBJ2-1): KAGVTQTPRYLIKTRGQQVTLSCSPISGHRSVSWYQQTPGQGLQFLFEYFSETQRNKGNFPGRFSGRQFSNSRSEMNVSTLELGDSALYLCASSLEGSRADEQFFGPGTRLTVL.

J is TRBJ1-2 and V is TRBV10-2, with a tentative D call TRBD1 (5 bases). V lost 6 bases and J lost 2, with 13 bases in between. The germline CDR1 and CDR2 sequences are WSHSY and SAAADI. CDR3 length equals 14 residues. CDR3 coding DNA: TGCGCCAGCAGGGGGGAAGACTGGAACTATGGCTACACCTTC. It specifies CASRGEDWNYGYTF.

The table lists this clone with a few counts. The V gene is TRBV5-1, the J gene TRBJ2-5; D is ambiguous. Trimming took off 4 bases at V and 0 bases at J, with 1 base between the two ends. Germline CDR1 is SGHRS and CDR2 is YFSETQ. The CDR3 loop spans 11 amino acids. The chain's CDR3 is CASSNQETQYF. CDR3 sequence (DNA): TGCGCCAGCAGCAACCAAGAGACCCAGTACTTC.

The chain combines TRBV19 with TRBJ2-5, with D perhaps given as TRBD1 or TRBD2 (5 bases each). The CDR3 has 13 amino acids. Germline V gene data show CDR1 as LNHDA and CDR2 as SQIVND (reference sequence). V gave up 5 bases and J gave up 5 bases, with 12 bases separating them. The CDR3: CASSGGARETQYF. CDR3 DNA: TGTGCCAGTAGTGGGGGAGCTAGGGAGACCCAGTACTTC.

This chain uses TRBV28 with TRBJ1-1; D is perhaps TRBD1 (6 bases). The V gene lost 5 bases and the J gene lost 1 base, with 11 bases spanning the gap. This CDR3 has 14 amino acids. CDR1 MDHEN and CDR2 SYDVKM come from the germline V gene. The CDR3 DNA is TGTGCCAGCAGTCCAGGGGCGGGGAACACTGAAGCTTTCTTT. Protein sequence: CASSPGAGNTEAFF. Full variable domain (rest looked up from reference TRBV28 and TRBJ1-1): DVKVTQSSRYLVKRTGEKVFLECVQDMDHENMFWYRQDPGLGLRLIYFSYDVKMKEKGDIPEGYSVSREKKERFSLILESASTNQTSMYLCASSPGAGNTEAFFGQGTRLTVV.

The chain recombines TRBV6-5 with TRBJ2-7; D is perhaps TRBD1 (6 bases). Trimming removed 8 bases at V and 0 bases at J, with 14 bases between. The germline gives CDR1 MNHEY, CDR2 SVGAGI. The CDR3 loop spans 14 amino acids. CDR3 sequence: CASGNAGDSYEQYF. Written as DNA, the CDR3 is TGTGCCAGCGGGAACGCAGGGGACTCCTACGAGCAGTACTTC.

The gene calls are TRBV5-1 and TRBJ1-5; 8 bases fit TRBD1. There are 16 residues in the CDR3. Looked up from germline, CDR1 is SGHRS and CDR2 is YFSETQ. V lost 4 bases and J lost 3; bases outside the gene matches: 9. In DNA form, the CDR3 reads TGCGCCAGCAGCCTAACCGGACAGGGATCCAATCAGCCCCAGCATTTT. This codes for CASSLTGQGSNQPQHF.

The rearrangement links TRBV30 to TRBJ1-1; TRBD1 agrees at 11 bases. The CDR3 extends over 14 amino acids. Germline V gene sequence: CDR1 GTSNPN, CDR2 SVGIG (reference sequence). The ends lost 4 bases at V and 5 bases at J; junction bases unmatched: 6. CDR3 loop: CAWNGQGANTEAFF. CDR3 DNA sequence: TGTGCCTGGAACGGACAGGGGGCTAATACTGAAGCTTTCTTT.

V usage is TRBV6-1 and J usage is TRBJ1-5; weak D call: TRBD1 (5 bases). The germline V gene has CDR1 MNHNS and CDR2 SASEGT. This CDR3 is built from 13 residues. V lost 3 bases, J lost 7 bases, and 10 bases lay in between. CDR3: CASSEGHFQPQHF. CDR3 nucleotides: TGTGCCAGCAGTGAGGGGCATTTCCAGCCCCAGCATTTT.

V usage is TRBV18 and J usage is TRBJ2-3, with D possibly TRBD1 on 5 matching bases. Germline V gene data show CDR1 as KGHSH and CDR2 as LQKENI. Trimming stripped 3 bases from V and 5 bases from J, with 15 bases between. The CDR3 extends over 15 amino acids. CDR3 region: CASSPWQGGGDTQYF. The CDR3 coding sequence is TGTGCCAGCTCACCGTGGCAGGGCGGTGGAGATACGCAGTATTTT.

The J gene is TRBJ1-3, the V gene TRBV10-3, with a weak D call TRBD1 (5 bases). The CDR3 runs 17 residues. V lost 4 bases and J lost 2, with 18 bases in between. CDR1 is ENHRY, CDR2 SYGVKD, per germline. The CDR3 sequence: CAISALIGGRTGNTIYF. CDR3 bases: TGTGCCATCAGTGCTTTGATTGGGGGGAGGACTGGAAACACCATATATTTT.

The chain is built from TRBV27 and TRBJ1-1, with no clear D. CDR1 and CDR2 from the germline V gene are MNHEY and SMNVEV (reference sequence). This CDR3 region has 16 residues. V shed 0 bases and J shed 5 bases, with 16 bases lying between them. CDR3 DNA sequence: TGTGCCAGCAGTTTATCATACAGTATAGTTACTACTGAAGCTTTCTTT. Its translation is CASSLSYSIVTTEAFF.

The chain is built from TRBV5-4 and TRBJ2-3; 13 bases agree with TRBD2. CDR3 length: 19 residues. The ends lost 4 bases at V and 1 base at J; junction bases unmatched: 12. Looked up from germline, CDR1 is SGHNT and CDR2 is YYREEE (reference sequence). The CDR3 sequence is CASSPRSGTSGKRTDTQYF. The CDR3 nucleotides are TGTGCCAGCAGCCCCCGTTCTGGGACTAGCGGGAAGCGCACAGATACGCAGTATTTT.

This rearrangement joins TRBV10-3 to TRBJ2-1; possible D gene TRBD1, 6 bases. Trimming stripped 3 bases from V and 8 bases from J, with 14 bases between. The germline V gene encodes CDR1 ENHRY and CDR2 SYGVKD. This CDR3 contains 14 residues. The CDR3 sequence is CAISERAGADEQFF. For the CDR3, the DNA is TGTGCCATCAGTGAAAGGGCAGGGGCCGATGAGCAGTTCTTC.

Regarding this clone: The same CDR3 arises from other DNA sequences in this sample as well. The V gene is TRBV5-4, the J gene TRBJ1-2, with TRBD1 matching over 10 bases. Germline lookup yields CDR1 SGHNT and CDR2 YYREEE (reference sequence). V dropped 5 bases and J dropped 3; count of bases not matched to a gene: 4. This CDR3 comprises 14 residues. CDR3 loop: CASSRDRGYYGYTF. As DNA, the CDR3 is TGTGCCAGCAGTCGGGACAGGGGCTACTATGGCTACACCTTC.